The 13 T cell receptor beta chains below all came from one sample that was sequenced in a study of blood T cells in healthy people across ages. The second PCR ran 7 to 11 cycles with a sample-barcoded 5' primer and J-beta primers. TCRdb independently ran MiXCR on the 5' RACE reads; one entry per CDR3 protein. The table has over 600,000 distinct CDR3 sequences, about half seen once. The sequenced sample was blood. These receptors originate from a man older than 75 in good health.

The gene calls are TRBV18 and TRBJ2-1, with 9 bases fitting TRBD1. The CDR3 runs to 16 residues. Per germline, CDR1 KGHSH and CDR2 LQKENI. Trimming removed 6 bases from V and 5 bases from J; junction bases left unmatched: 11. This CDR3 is CASSTTGDRVNNEQFF. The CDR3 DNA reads TGTGCCAGCTCGACCACGGGGGACAGGGTGAACAATGAGCAGTTCTTC. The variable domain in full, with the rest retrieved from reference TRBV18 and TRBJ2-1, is NAGVMQNPRHLVRRRGQEARLRCSPMKGHSHVYWYRQLPEEGLKFMVYLQKENIIDESGMPKERFSAEFPKEGPSILRIQQVVRGDSAAYFCASSTTGDRVNNEQFFGPGTRLTVL.

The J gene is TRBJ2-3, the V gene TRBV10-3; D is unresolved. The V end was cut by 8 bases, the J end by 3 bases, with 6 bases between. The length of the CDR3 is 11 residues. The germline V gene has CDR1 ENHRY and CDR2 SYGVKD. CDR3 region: CAIGVTDTQYF. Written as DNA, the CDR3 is TGTGCCATCGGTGTGACAGATACGCAGTATTTT.

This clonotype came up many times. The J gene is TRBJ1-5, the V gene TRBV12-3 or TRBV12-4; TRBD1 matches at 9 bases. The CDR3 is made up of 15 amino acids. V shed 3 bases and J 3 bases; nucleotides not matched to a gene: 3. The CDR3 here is CASSLTGGDNQPQHF. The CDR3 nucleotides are TGTGCCAGCAGTTTGACAGGGGGGGACAATCAGCCCCAGCATTTT.

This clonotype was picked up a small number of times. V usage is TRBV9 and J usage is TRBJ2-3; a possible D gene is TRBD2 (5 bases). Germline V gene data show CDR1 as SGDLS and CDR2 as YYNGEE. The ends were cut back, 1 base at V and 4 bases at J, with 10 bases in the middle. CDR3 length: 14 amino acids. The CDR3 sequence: CASSVLLGADTQYF. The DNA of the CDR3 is TGTGCCAGCAGCGTACTACTCGGGGCAGATACGCAGTATTTT.

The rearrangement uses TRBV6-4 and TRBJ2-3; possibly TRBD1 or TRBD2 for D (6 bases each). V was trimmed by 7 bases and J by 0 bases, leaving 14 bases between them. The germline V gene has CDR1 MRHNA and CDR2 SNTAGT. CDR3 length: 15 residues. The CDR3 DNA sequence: TGTGCCAGCACCTACGGAGGGGGGAGCACAGATACGCAGTATTTT. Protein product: CASTYGGGSTDTQYF.

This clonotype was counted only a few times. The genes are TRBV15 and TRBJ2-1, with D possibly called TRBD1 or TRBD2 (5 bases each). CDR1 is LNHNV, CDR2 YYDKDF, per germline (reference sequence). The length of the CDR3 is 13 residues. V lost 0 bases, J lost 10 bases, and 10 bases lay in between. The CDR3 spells CATSRDLGDEQFF. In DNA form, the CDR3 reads TGTGCCACCAGCAGAGATTTAGGGGACGAGCAGTTCTTC.

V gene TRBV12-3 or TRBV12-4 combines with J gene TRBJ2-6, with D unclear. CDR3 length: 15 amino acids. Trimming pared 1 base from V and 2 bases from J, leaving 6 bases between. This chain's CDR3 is CASSLELAGANVLTF. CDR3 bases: TGTGCCAGCAGTTTAGAGTTAGCTGGGGCCAACGTCCTGACTTTC.

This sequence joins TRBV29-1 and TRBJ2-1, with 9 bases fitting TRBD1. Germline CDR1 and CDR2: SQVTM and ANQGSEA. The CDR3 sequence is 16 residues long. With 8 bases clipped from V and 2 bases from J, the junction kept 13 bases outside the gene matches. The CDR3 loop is CSTRDRAWGAYNEQFF. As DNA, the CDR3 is TGCAGCACCCGGGACAGGGCTTGGGGCGCCTACAATGAGCAGTTCTTC.

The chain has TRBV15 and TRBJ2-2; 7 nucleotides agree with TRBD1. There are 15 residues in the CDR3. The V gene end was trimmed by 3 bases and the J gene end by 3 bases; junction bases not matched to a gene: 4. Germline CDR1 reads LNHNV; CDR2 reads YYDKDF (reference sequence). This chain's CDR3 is CATSSRQGYTGELFF. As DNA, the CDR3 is TGTGCCACCAGCAGCCGACAGGGTTACACCGGGGAGCTGTTTTTT. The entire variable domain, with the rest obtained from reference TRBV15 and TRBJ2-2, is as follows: DAMVIQNPRYQVTQFGKPVTLSCSQTLNHNVMYWYQQKSSQAPKLLFHYYDKDFNNEADTPDNFQSRRPNTSFCFLDIRSPGLGDTAMYLCATSSRQGYTGELFFGEGSRLTVL.

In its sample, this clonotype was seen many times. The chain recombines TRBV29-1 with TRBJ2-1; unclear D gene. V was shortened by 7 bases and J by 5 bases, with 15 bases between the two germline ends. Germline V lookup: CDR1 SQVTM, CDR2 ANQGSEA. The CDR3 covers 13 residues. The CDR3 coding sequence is TGCAGCGCCAGGACGGACGATAACAATGAGCAGTTCTTC. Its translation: CSARTDDNNEQFF.

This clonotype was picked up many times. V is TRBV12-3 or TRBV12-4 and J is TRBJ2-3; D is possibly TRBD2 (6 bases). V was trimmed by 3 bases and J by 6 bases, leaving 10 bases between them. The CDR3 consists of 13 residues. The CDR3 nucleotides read TGTGCCAGCAGTTTTTGGAGGGACGATACGCAGTATTTT. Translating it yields CASSFWRDDTQYF.

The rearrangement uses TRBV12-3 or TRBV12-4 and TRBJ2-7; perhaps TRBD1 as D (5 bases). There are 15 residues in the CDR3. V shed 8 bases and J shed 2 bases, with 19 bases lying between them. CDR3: CASGQSTLFTYEQYF. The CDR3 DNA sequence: TGTGCCAGCGGACAATCTACCCTGTTTACCTACGAGCAGTACTTC.

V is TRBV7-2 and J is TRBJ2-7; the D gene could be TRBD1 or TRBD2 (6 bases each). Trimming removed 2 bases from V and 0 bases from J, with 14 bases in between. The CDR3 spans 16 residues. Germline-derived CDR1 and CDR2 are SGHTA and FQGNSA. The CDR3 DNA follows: TGTGCCAGCAGCTTAAGGAGGGGGTTACGCTCCTACGAGCAGTACTTC. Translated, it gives CASSLRRGLRSYEQYF.